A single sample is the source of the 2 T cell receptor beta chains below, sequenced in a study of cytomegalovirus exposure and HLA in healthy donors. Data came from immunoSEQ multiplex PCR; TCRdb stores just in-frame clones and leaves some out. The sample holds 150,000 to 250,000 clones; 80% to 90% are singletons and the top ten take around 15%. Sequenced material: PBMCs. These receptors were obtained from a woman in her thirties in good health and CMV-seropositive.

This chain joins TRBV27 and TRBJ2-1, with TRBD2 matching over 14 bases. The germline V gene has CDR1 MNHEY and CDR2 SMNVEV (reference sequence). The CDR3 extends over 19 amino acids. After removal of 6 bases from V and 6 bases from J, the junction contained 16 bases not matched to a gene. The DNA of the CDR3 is TGTGCCAGCAGCCATATCGGGACTAGCGGGAGTGAACCACGCAATGAGCAGTTCTTC. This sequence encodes CASSHIGTSGSEPRNEQFF.

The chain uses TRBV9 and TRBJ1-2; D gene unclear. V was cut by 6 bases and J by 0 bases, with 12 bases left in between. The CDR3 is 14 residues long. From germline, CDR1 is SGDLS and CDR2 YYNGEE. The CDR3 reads CASNGGEANYGYTF. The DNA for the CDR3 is TGTGCCAGCAACGGCGGAGAAGCTAACTATGGCTACACCTTC.